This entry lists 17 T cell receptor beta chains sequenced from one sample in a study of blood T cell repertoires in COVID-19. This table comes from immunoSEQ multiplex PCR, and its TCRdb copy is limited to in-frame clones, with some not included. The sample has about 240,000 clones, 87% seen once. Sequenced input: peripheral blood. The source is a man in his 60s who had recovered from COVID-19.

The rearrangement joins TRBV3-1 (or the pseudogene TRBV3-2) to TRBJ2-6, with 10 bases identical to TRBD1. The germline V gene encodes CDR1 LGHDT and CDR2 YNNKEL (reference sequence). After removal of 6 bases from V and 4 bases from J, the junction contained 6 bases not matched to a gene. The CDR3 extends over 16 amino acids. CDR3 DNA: TGTGCCAGCAGACCAGACAGGGGGCAGGGGGCCAACGTCCTGACTTTC. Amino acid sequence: CASRPDRGQGANVLTF.

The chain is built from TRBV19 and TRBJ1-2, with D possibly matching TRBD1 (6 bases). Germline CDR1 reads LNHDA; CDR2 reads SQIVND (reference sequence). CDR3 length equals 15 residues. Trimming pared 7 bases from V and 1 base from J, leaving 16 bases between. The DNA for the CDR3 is TGTGCCAGTACCCTAAGACAGGAATATAACTATGGCTACACCTTC. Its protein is CASTLRQEYNYGYTF. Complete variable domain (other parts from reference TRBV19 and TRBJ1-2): DGGITQSPKYLFRKEGQNVTLSCEQNLNHDAMYWYRQDPGQGLRLIYYSQIVNDFQKGDIAEGYSVSREKKESFPLTVTSAQKNPTAFYLCASTLRQEYNYGYTFGSGTRLTVV.

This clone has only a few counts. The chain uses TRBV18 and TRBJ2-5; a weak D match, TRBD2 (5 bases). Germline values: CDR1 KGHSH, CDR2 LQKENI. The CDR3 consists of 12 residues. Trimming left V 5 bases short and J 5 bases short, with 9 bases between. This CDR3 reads CASSRREETQYF. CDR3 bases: TGTGCCAGCTCAAGAAGGGAGGAGACCCAGTACTTC. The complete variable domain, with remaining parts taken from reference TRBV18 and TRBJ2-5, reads NAGVMQNPRHLVRRRGQEARLRCSPMKGHSHVYWYRQLPEEGLKFMVYLQKENIIDESGMPKERFSAEFPKEGPSILRIQQVVRGDSAAYFCASSRREETQYFGPGTRLLVL.

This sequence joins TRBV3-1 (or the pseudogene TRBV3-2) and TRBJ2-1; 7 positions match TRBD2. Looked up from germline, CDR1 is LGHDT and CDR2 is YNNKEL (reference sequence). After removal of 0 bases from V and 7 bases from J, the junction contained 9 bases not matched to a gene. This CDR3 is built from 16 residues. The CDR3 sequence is CASSQDGRGLGNEQFF. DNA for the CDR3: TGTGCCAGCAGCCAAGATGGGCGAGGACTAGGAAATGAGCAGTTCTTC.

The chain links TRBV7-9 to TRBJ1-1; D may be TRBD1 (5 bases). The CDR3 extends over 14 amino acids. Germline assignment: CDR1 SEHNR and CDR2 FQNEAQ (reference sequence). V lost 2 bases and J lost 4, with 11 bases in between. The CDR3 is CASSLWTGGTEAFF. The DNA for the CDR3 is TGTGCCAGCAGCTTATGGACGGGGGGCACTGAAGCTTTCTTT. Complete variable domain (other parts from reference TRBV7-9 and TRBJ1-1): DTGVSQNPRHKITKRGQNVTFRCDPISEHNRLYWYRQTLGQGPEFLTYFQNEAQLEKSRLLSDRFSAERPKGSFSTLEIQRTEQGDSAMYLCASSLWTGGTEAFFGQGTRLTVV.

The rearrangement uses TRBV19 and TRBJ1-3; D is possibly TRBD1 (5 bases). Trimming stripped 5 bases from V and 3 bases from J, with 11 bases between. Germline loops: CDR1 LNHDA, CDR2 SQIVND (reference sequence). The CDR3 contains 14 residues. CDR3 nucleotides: TGTGCCAGTAGTTTCGACAGAAATGGAAACACCATATATTTT. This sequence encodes CASSFDRNGNTIYF. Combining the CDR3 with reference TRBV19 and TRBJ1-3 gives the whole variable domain DGGITQSPKYLFRKEGQNVTLSCEQNLNHDAMYWYRQDPGQGLRLIYYSQIVNDFQKGDIAEGYSVSREKKESFPLTVTSAQKNPTAFYLCASSFDRNGNTIYFGEGSWLTVV.

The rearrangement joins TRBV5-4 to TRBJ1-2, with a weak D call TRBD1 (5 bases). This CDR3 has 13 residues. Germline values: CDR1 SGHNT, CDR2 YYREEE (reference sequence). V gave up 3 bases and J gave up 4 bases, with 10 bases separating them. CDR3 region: CASSYRDSYGYTF. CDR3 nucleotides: TGTGCCAGCAGCTACCGGGACTCCTATGGCTACACCTTC.

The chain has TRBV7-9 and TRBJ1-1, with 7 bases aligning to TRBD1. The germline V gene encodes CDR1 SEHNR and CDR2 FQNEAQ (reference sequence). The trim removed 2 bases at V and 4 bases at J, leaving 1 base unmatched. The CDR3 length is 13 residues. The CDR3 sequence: CASSLSGGTEAFF. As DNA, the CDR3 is TGTGCCAGCAGCTTATCAGGGGGCACTGAAGCTTTCTTT.

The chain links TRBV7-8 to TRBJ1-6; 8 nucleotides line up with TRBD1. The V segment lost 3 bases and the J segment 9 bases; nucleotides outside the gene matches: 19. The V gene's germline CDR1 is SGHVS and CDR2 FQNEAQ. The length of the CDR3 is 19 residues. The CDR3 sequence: CASSFSGTGFPGRVSPLHF. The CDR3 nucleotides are TGTGCCAGCAGCTTTTCCGGGACAGGTTTCCCGGGGAGAGTTTCACCCCTCCACTTT.

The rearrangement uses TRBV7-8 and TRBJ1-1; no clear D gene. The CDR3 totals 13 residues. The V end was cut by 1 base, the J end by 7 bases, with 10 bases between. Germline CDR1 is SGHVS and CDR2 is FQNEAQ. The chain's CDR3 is CASSLGGDREAFF. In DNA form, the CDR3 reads TGTGCCAGCAGCTTAGGAGGAGACCGTGAAGCTTTCTTT.

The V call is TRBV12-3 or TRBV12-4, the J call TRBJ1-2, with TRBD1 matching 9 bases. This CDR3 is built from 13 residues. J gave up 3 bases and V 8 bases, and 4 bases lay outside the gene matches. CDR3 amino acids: CASGQGRYYGYTF. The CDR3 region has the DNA TGTGCCAGCGGACAGGGGCGCTACTATGGCTACACCTTC.

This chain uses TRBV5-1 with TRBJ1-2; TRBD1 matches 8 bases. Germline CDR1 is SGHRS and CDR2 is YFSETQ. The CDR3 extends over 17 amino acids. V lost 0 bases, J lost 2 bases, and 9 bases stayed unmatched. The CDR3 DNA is TGCGCCAGCAGCTTGGCCTATACAGGGGGAACAAACTATGGCTACACCTTC. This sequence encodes CASSLAYTGGTNYGYTF.

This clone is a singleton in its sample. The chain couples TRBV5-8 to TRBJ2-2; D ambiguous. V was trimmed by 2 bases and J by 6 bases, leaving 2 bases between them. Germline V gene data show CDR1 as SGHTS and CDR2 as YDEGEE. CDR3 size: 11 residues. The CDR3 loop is CASSFSGELFF. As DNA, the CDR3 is TGTGCCAGCAGCTTCTCCGGGGAGCTGTTTTTT.

CDR3 in amino acids: CASRPREYNEQFF. The CDR3 DNA sequence: TGTGCCAGCAGGCCTAGAGAGTACAATGAGCAGTTCTTC. This chain links TRBV6-5 with TRBJ2-1; D not resolved. Germline loops: CDR1 MNHEY, CDR2 SVGAGI. The V gene lost 6 bases and the J gene lost 4 bases, with 10 bases spanning the gap. The CDR3 is made up of 13 amino acids.

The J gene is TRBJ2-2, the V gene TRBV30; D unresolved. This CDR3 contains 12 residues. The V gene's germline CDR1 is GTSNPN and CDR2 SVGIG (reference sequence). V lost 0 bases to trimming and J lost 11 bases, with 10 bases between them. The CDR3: CAWSVRGEELFF. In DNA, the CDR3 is TGTGCCTGGAGTGTACGCGGAGAAGAGCTGTTTTTT.

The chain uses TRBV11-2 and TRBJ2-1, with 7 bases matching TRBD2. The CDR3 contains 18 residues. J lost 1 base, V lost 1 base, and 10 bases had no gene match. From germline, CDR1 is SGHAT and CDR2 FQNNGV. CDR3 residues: CASSLVAGDLQSYNEQFF. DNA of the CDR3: TGTGCCAGCAGCTTAGTGGCGGGGGACCTTCAGTCCTACAATGAGCAGTTCTTC.

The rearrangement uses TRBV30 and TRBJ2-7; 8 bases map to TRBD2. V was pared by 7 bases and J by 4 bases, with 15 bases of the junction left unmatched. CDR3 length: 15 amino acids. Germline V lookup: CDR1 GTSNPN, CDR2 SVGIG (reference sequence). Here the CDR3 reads CASIEPGGRLYEQYV. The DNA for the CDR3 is TGTGCCTCCATCGAACCGGGCGGGAGGCTATACGAGCAGTACGTC.